This T cell receptor beta chain is from a study of blood T cell repertoires in COVID-19. About the research overall: PBMCs, B-cell-depleted T cells, or T cells were the source of the cDNA or gDNA that made up the material.

The CDR3 contains 17 residues. Trimming took 2 bases from V and 1 from J; bases not matched to a gene: 10. Germline V CDR1 and CDR2: SGHRS, YFSETQ. Per the study methods: Reference gene primer amplification in the assay estimated nucleated cell counts. Method: immunoSEQ multiplex PCR; TCRdb's copy keeps in-frame clones and lacks some. D and trimming come from the DNA, and the V and J calls and clone size come from that table. The sample has more than 95,000 clones, 90% seen once. The sequence came from a human donor with active COVID-19. The donor label of this sample is uncertain. The chain has TRBV5-1 and TRBJ2-7, with 9 nucleotides matching TRBD2. The specimen sequenced was peripheral blood. The CDR3 here is CASSLLSGGANSYEQYF. The CDR3 DNA reads as TGCGCCAGCAGCTTACTTAGCGGGGGAGCGAATTCCTACGAGCAGTACTTC.